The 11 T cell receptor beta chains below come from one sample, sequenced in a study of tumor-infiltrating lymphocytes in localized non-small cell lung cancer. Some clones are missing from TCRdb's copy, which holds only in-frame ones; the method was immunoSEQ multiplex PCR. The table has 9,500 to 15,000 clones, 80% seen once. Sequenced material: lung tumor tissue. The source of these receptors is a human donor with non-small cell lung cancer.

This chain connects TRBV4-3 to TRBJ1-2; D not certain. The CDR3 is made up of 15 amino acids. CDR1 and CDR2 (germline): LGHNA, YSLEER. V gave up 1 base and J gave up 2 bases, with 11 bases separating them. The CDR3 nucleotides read TGCGCCAGCAGCCAAGTGGGCAGTTCAAACTATGGCTACACCTTC. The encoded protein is CASSQVGSSNYGYTF.

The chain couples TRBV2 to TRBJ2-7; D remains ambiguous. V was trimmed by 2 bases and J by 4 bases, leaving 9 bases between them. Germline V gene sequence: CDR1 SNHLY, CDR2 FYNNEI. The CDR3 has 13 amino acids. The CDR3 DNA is TGTGCCAGCAGTGAACCACTCTTATACGAGCAGTACTTC. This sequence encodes CASSEPLLYEQYF.

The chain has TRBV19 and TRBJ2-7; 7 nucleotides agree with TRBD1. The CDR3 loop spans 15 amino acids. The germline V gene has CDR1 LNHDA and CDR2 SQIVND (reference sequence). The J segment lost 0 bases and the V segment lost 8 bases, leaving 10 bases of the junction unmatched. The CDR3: CASDPGGIGSYEQYF. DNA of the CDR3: TGTGCCAGTGATCCAGGGGGAATCGGCTCCTACGAGCAGTACTTC. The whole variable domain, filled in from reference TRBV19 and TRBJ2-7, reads DGGITQSPKYLFRKEGQNVTLSCEQNLNHDAMYWYRQDPGQGLRLIYYSQIVNDFQKGDIAEGYSVSREKKESFPLTVTSAQKNPTAFYLCASDPGGIGSYEQYFGPGTRLTVT.

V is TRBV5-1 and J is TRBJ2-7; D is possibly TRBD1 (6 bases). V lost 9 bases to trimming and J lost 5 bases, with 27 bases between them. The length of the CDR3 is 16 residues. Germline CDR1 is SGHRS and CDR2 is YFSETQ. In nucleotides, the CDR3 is TGCGCCACCGCGAGAGGGGGAAGGGGGTTGGCTGACGAGCAGTACTTC. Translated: CATARGGRGLADEQYF.

The CDR3: CASSYPGQGATGANVLTF. In nucleotides, the CDR3 is TGCGCCAGCAGCTACCCGGGACAGGGGGCCACTGGGGCCAACGTCCTGACTTTC. This rearrangement joins TRBV5-1 to TRBJ2-6; 12 positions match TRBD1. The CDR3 runs 18 residues. CDR1 SGHRS and CDR2 YFSETQ come from the germline V gene. The V segment lost 3 bases and the J segment 2 bases; nucleotides outside the gene matches: 6.

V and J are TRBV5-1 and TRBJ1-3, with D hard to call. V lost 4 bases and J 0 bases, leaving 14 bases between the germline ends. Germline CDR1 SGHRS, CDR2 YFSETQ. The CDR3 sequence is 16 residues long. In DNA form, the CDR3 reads TGCGCCAGCAGCCCTAACGGGTATGTCTCTGGAAACACCATATATTTT. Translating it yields CASSPNGYVSGNTIYF.

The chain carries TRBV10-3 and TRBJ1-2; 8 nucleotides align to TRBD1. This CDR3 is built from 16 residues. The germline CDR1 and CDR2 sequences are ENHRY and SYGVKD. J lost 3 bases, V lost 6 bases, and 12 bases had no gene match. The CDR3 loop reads CAIRTQDRARYYGYTF. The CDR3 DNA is TGTGCCATCAGGACACAGGACAGGGCCCGCTACTATGGCTACACCTTC.

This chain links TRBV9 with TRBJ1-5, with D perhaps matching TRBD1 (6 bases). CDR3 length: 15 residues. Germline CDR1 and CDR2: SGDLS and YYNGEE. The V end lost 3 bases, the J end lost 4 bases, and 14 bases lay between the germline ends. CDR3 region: CASSGADRLNQPQHF. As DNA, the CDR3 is TGTGCCAGCAGCGGGGCCGACAGGCTAAATCAGCCCCAGCATTTT.

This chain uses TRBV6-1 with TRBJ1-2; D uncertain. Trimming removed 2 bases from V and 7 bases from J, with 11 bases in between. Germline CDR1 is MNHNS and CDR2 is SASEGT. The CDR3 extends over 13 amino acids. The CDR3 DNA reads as TGTGCCAGCAGTGAAAAGGTGCAGACTGGCTACACCTTC. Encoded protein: CASSEKVQTGYTF.

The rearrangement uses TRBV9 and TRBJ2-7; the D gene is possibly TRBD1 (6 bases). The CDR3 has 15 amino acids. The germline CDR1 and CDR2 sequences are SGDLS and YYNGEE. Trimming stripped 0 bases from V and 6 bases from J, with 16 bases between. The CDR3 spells CASSVGGGLRGEQYF. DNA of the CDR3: TGTGCCAGCAGCGTAGGAGGGGGTCTTCGGGGCGAGCAGTACTTC.

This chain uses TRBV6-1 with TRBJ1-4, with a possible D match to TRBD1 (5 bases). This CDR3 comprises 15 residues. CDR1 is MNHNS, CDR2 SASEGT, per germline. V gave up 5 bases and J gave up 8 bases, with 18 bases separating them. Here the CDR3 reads CASSPPAGAREKLFF. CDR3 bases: TGTGCCAGCAGTCCCCCTGCCGGGGCAAGGGAAAAACTGTTTTTT.